Listed below are T cell receptor beta chains from one sample, sequenced in a study of early T cells in non-severe SARS-CoV-2 infection. TCRdb re-analysed the 5' RACE reads in MiXCR, keeping a single row per CDR3 protein. The sample lists 40,000 to 55,000 distinct CDR3 sequences; roughly 23% were seen once. The sequences come from whole blood, collected at baseline. Receptors were obtained from an adult who was a healthcare worker with PCR-confirmed SARS-CoV-2 infection or an uninfected control (not recorded which). Both conserved end residues are part of each CDR3. D genes are given only for firm matches. The size of a clone is reported for some rows only, either as once, few or many, or as a class for expanded clones.

d_call: NA
j_call: TRBJ2-5
clone_size: many
v_call: TRBV3-1
cdr3_length: 12
cdr3_aa: CASSQAGETQYF
cdr3_nt: TGTGCCAGCAGCCAAGCCGGCGAGACCCAGTACTTC

d_call: NA
j_call: TRBJ1-1
clone_size: few
v_call: TRBV6-5
cdr3_length: 15
cdr3_aa: CASTSGGAGNTEAFF
cdr3_nt: TGTGCCAGCACCTCCGGGGGGGCGGGAAACACTGAAGCTTTCTTT

d_call: NA
j_call: TRBJ2-5
clone_size: NA
v_call: TRBV24-1
cdr3_length: 17
cdr3_aa: CATSPGGGSLNQETQYF
cdr3_nt: TGTGCCACCAGCCCGGGCGGGGGCAGCCTGAACCAAGAGACCCAGTACTTC

d_call: TRBD1
j_call: TRBJ1-1
clone_size: few
v_call: TRBV2
cdr3_length: 15
cdr3_aa: CASSGTGAIHTEAFF
cdr3_nt: TGTGCCAGCAGTGGCACAGGGGCAATTCACACTGAAGCTTTCTTT

d_call: NA
j_call: TRBJ2-5
clone_size: NA
v_call: TRBV3-1
cdr3_length: 12
cdr3_aa: CASSLGERTQYF
cdr3_nt: TGTGCCAGCAGCCTGGGGGAAAGGACCCAGTACTTC

d_call: NA
j_call: TRBJ2-1
clone_size: NA
v_call: TRBV25-1
cdr3_length: 15
cdr3_aa: CASSDGGRARNEQFF
cdr3_nt: TGTGCCAGCAGTGATGGGGGGCGCGCTCGCAATGAGCAGTTCTTC

d_call: NA
j_call: TRBJ1-2
clone_size: NA
v_call: TRBV11-2
cdr3_length: 12
cdr3_aa: CASSKENYGYTF
cdr3_nt: TGTGCCAGCAGCAAGGAAAACTATGGCTACACCTTC

d_call: NA
j_call: TRBJ1-2
clone_size: many
v_call: TRBV7-9
cdr3_length: 12
cdr3_aa: CATWTGVYGYTF
cdr3_nt: TGTGCCACCTGGACGGGGGTCTATGGCTACACCTTC

d_call: NA
j_call: TRBJ2-7
clone_size: NA
v_call: TRBV11-2
cdr3_length: 12
cdr3_aa: CASSSRPSEQYF
cdr3_nt: TGTGCCAGCAGCTCGCGACCTTCCGAGCAGTACTTC

d_call: TRBD1
j_call: TRBJ1-2
clone_size: few
v_call: TRBV27
cdr3_length: 15
cdr3_aa: CASGILGQDRYGYTF
cdr3_nt: TGTGCCAGCGGGATTCTTGGACAGGACCGGTATGGCTACACCTTC

d_call: NA
j_call: TRBJ2-3
clone_size: NA
v_call: TRBV28
cdr3_length: 16
cdr3_aa: CASSSPPSMSTDTQYF
cdr3_nt: TGTGCCAGCAGTTCCCCACCTAGCATGAGCACAGATACGCAGTATTTT

d_call: NA
j_call: TRBJ1-4
clone_size: many
v_call: TRBV7-9
cdr3_length: 12
cdr3_aa: CASTGANEKLFF
cdr3_nt: TGTGCCAGCACCGGGGCGAATGAAAAACTGTTTTTT

d_call: TRBD1
j_call: TRBJ1-1
clone_size: few
v_call: TRBV11-2
cdr3_length: 13
cdr3_aa: CASSLEGGLEAFF
cdr3_nt: TGTGCCAGCAGCTTAGAAGGGGGCCTAGAAGCTTTCTTT

d_call: NA
j_call: TRBJ1-5
clone_size: NA
v_call: TRBV7-2
cdr3_length: 14
cdr3_aa: CASRAIGGNQPQHF
cdr3_nt: TGTGCCAGCAGGGCCATCGGGGGAAATCAGCCCCAGCATTTT

d_call: NA
j_call: TRBJ1-1
clone_size: NA
v_call: TRBV2
cdr3_length: 12
cdr3_aa: CASSETDTEAFF
cdr3_nt: TGTGCCAGCAGTGAGACAGACACTGAAGCTTTCTTT

d_call: NA
j_call: TRBJ2-7
clone_size: NA
v_call: TRBV1
cdr3_length: 16
cdr3_aa: CTSSQRRGTQSYEQYF
cdr3_nt: TGCACCAGCAGCCAACGGCGTGGAACCCAATCCTACGAGCAGTACTTC

d_call: TRBD1
j_call: TRBJ2-1
clone_size: many
v_call: TRBV3-1
cdr3_length: 13
cdr3_aa: CASSQGTGNEQFF
cdr3_nt: TGTGCCAGCAGCCAAGGGACAGGGAATGAGCAGTTCTTC

d_call: NA
j_call: TRBJ2-7
clone_size: few
v_call: TRBV7-2
cdr3_length: 13
cdr3_aa: CASSQSRLYEQYF
cdr3_nt: TGTGCCAGCAGCCAAAGCAGGCTCTACGAGCAGTACTTC

d_call: NA
j_call: TRBJ1-3
clone_size: NA
v_call: TRBV3-1
cdr3_length: 11
cdr3_aa: CASSQDRGIYF
cdr3_nt: TGTGCCAGCAGCCAAGACCGGGGGATATATTTT

d_call: NA
j_call: TRBJ2-7
clone_size: medium-sized
v_call: TRBV29-1
cdr3_length: 13
cdr3_aa: CSVVERGYYEQYF
cdr3_nt: TGCAGCGTTGTGGAAAGGGGGTACTACGAGCAGTACTTC

d_call: TRBD1
j_call: TRBJ1-6
clone_size: few
v_call: TRBV3-1
cdr3_length: 15
cdr3_aa: CASSYNRDSDSPLHF
cdr3_nt: TGTGCCAGCAGTTATAACCGGGACAGCGATTCACCCCTCCACTTT

d_call: NA
j_call: TRBJ2-1
clone_size: NA
v_call: TRBV12-3/TRBV12-4
cdr3_length: 15
cdr3_aa: CASSLVAGSDNEQFF
cdr3_nt: TGTGCCAGCAGTTTAGTGGCAGGGTCGGACAATGAGCAGTTCTTC

d_call: NA
j_call: TRBJ2-3
clone_size: NA
v_call: TRBV6-6
cdr3_length: 16
cdr3_aa: CASSYPLGGDTDTQYF
cdr3_nt: TGTGCCAGCAGTTACCCACTAGGAGGGGACACAGATACGCAGTATTTT

d_call: NA
j_call: TRBJ1-1
clone_size: few
v_call: TRBV12-2
cdr3_length: 20
cdr3_aa: CASRLGNDFRRKGQYTEAFF
cdr3_nt: TGTGCAAGTCGCTTAGGAAATGACTTTAGGAGGAAAGGACAGTACACTGAAGCTTTCTTT

d_call: NA
j_call: TRBJ2-3
clone_size: few
v_call: TRBV5-1
cdr3_length: 15
cdr3_aa: CASSLEVGSTDTQYF
cdr3_nt: TGCGCCAGCAGCTTGGAGGTCGGTAGCACAGATACGCAGTATTTT

d_call: NA
j_call: TRBJ2-3
clone_size: NA
v_call: TRBV9
cdr3_length: 12
cdr3_aa: CASSVGGDTQYF
cdr3_nt: TGTGCCAGCAGCGTAGGTGGAGATACGCAGTATTTT

d_call: NA
j_call: TRBJ1-5
clone_size: NA
v_call: TRBV20-1
cdr3_length: 14
cdr3_aa: CSASGGAGNQPQHF
cdr3_nt: TGCAGTGCTAGTGGGGGGGCAGGCAATCAGCCCCAGCATTTT

d_call: NA
j_call: TRBJ2-1
clone_size: NA
v_call: TRBV4-3
cdr3_length: 18
cdr3_aa: CASSQDLFEDGMYNEQFF
cdr3_nt: TGCGCCAGCAGCCAGGACCTCTTCGAGGACGGCATGTACAATGAGCAGTTCTTC

d_call: NA
j_call: TRBJ1-5
clone_size: NA
v_call: TRBV5-6
cdr3_length: 15
cdr3_aa: CASSLTAYSNQPQHF
cdr3_nt: TGTGCCAGCAGCCTTACCGCCTATAGCAATCAGCCCCAGCATTTT

d_call: NA
j_call: TRBJ2-7
clone_size: NA
v_call: TRBV7-9
cdr3_length: 15
cdr3_aa: CASSRSGARFYEQYF
cdr3_nt: TGTGCCAGCAGCCGTTCGGGGGCCCGGTTTTACGAGCAGTACTTC

d_call: TRBD1
j_call: TRBJ1-1
clone_size: NA
v_call: TRBV19
cdr3_length: 15
cdr3_aa: CASSFRTGEITEAFF
cdr3_nt: TGTGCCAGTAGTTTCCGGACAGGGGAGATCACTGAAGCTTTCTTT

d_call: NA
j_call: TRBJ2-7
clone_size: NA
v_call: TRBV29-1
cdr3_length: 13
cdr3_aa: CSVEDGLQYEQYF
cdr3_nt: TGCAGCGTTGAAGATGGCCTGCAGTACGAGCAGTACTTC

d_call: NA
j_call: TRBJ2-1
clone_size: NA
v_call: TRBV12-3/TRBV12-4
cdr3_length: 11
cdr3_aa: CASSFAQEQFF
cdr3_nt: TGTGCCAGCAGTTTCGCGCAAGAGCAGTTCTTC

d_call: NA
j_call: TRBJ1-4
clone_size: NA
v_call: TRBV4-1
cdr3_length: 14
cdr3_aa: CASSQKPVTEKLFF
cdr3_nt: TGCGCCAGCAGCCAAAAGCCCGTTACTGAAAAACTGTTTTTT

d_call: NA
j_call: TRBJ2-4
clone_size: NA
v_call: TRBV18
cdr3_length: 14
cdr3_aa: CASSPVAGENIQYF
cdr3_nt: TGTGCCAGCTCCCCCGTAGCAGGGGAAAACATTCAGTACTTC

d_call: NA
j_call: TRBJ2-3
clone_size: NA
v_call: TRBV7-2
cdr3_length: 14
cdr3_aa: CASSLGRGAYTQYF
cdr3_nt: TGTGCCAGCAGCTTAGGCAGGGGGGCTTATACGCAGTATTTT

d_call: NA
j_call: TRBJ1-1
clone_size: NA
v_call: TRBV20-1
cdr3_length: 16
cdr3_aa: CSARDQEQPNFSEAFF
cdr3_nt: TGCAGTGCTAGAGATCAAGAACAGCCGAACTTCTCTGAAGCTTTCTTT